This T cell receptor (beta chain) appears in the sequencing data of a study of patients and donors after allogeneic stem cell transplantation. Trimming removed 1 base from V and 3 bases from J; junction bases left unmatched: 4. The V gene's germline CDR1 is SGHTA and CDR2 FQGNSA. The CDR3 is made up of 16 amino acids. This clonotype was picked up many times. TCRdb reprocessed the RT-PCR reads via MiXCR and lists one record per CDR3 protein. This table holds over 150,000 distinct CDR3 sequences, 30% found once. This receptor was obtained from a human donor who was either an allogeneic HSCT recipient or a stem cell or donor lymphocyte infusion donor (not recorded which). It is not recorded whose cells these are; they may come from a transplant donor. V is TRBV7-2 and J is TRBJ2-1, with TRBD2 matching 9 bases. The sequencing input was blood, either unsorted or a sorted T cell fraction (not recorded which). CDR3 in amino acids: CASSLDGTSSYNEQFF. The CDR3 coding sequence is TGTGCCAGCAGCTTAGATGGGACTAGCAGCTACAATGAGCAGTTCTTC.